Listed below are T cell receptor beta chains from one sample, sequenced in a study of T-cell memory formation after mild COVID-19. MiXCR was run by TCRdb on the 5' RACE reads, yielding one entry per CDR3 protein. The sample comprises about half a million distinct CDR3 sequences, around a sixth of which are singletons, and 9% to 15% rests with the top ten. The sequencing input was PBMCs or a T cell subset sorted from them (not recorded which). The receptors shown here come from an adult woman who had mild COVID-19 (a few samples of this study predate the infection). Cell type and time point are not known. CDR3s include the opening cysteine and the closing phenylalanine or tryptophan. The order of the fields is CDR3 DNA, CDR3 protein, clone size, V gene, J gene, D gene. D genes are given only for firm matches. Some rows have no size entry. The others give once, few or many, or a class for an expanded clone.

cdr3_nt: TGTACCTCGGGAGTAGGGCAAGAGACCCAGTACTTC
cdr3_aa: CTSGVGQETQYF
clone_size: few
v_call: TRBV7-9
j_call: TRBJ2-5
d_call: -

cdr3_nt: TGCGCCAGCAGCGAGGAGGGCTACGAGCAGTACTTC
cdr3_aa: CASSEEGYEQYF
clone_size: -
v_call: TRBV5-1
j_call: TRBJ2-7
d_call: -

cdr3_nt: TGTGCCAGCAGCCAATCTCTCAGCGCGAACACCGGGGAGCTGTTTTTT
cdr3_aa: CASSQSLSANTGELFF
clone_size: few
v_call: TRBV3-1
j_call: TRBJ2-2
d_call: -

cdr3_nt: TGTGCCAGCAGCTCACAGGGCAAGAACACTGAAGCTTTCTTT
cdr3_aa: CASSSQGKNTEAFF
clone_size: -
v_call: TRBV7-3
j_call: TRBJ1-1
d_call: -

cdr3_nt: TGTGCCAGCAGCGCCCTTGAGACCCAGTACTTC
cdr3_aa: CASSALETQYF
clone_size: many
v_call: TRBV7-2
j_call: TRBJ2-5
d_call: -

cdr3_nt: TGTGCCAGCAGCCGAACTGGGGACGGAGGACATTCACCCCTCCACTTT
cdr3_aa: CASSRTGDGGHSPLHF
clone_size: -
v_call: TRBV7-3
j_call: TRBJ1-6
d_call: -

cdr3_nt: TGTGCCATCAGTGGGCCTCGACAGGGGGAGACTTATGGCTACACCTTC
cdr3_aa: CAISGPRQGETYGYTF
clone_size: -
v_call: TRBV10-3
j_call: TRBJ1-2
d_call: TRBD1

cdr3_nt: TGTGCCAGCGGACCCAGTGCCGGGGCGCCCTACGAGCAGTACTTC
cdr3_aa: CASGPSAGAPYEQYF
clone_size: -
v_call: TRBV9
j_call: TRBJ2-7
d_call: -

cdr3_nt: TGTGCCAGCAGCGTAGAGGGCGGAGCTGCGGGCGAGCAGTACTTC
cdr3_aa: CASSVEGGAAGEQYF
clone_size: -
v_call: TRBV9
j_call: TRBJ2-7
d_call: -

cdr3_nt: TGCAGTGCGACTACAGGGATTGGCACTGAAGCTTTCTTT
cdr3_aa: CSATTGIGTEAFF
clone_size: -
v_call: TRBV20-1
j_call: TRBJ1-1
d_call: -

cdr3_nt: TGTGCCAGCAGCCAAGTAACCACTAGCGGGAACACCGGGGAGCTGTTTTTT
cdr3_aa: CASSQVTTSGNTGELFF
clone_size: -
v_call: TRBV14
j_call: TRBJ2-2
d_call: TRBD2

cdr3_nt: TGTGCCAGCAGAATACTCGATTCACCCCTCCACTTT
cdr3_aa: CASRILDSPLHF
clone_size: many
v_call: TRBV7-9
j_call: TRBJ1-6
d_call: -

cdr3_nt: TGCGCCAGCAGCCAAGATAACGGGGTACCGGGGGGCTACACCTTC
cdr3_aa: CASSQDNGVPGGYTF
clone_size: -
v_call: TRBV4-3
j_call: TRBJ1-2
d_call: -

cdr3_nt: TGCAGCGTCGAGGGCTCAGGGGAGCGGGCTTACGAGCAGTACTTC
cdr3_aa: CSVEGSGERAYEQYF
clone_size: few
v_call: TRBV29-1
j_call: TRBJ2-7
d_call: -

cdr3_nt: TGCGCCAGCAGCCAAGGACTAGCGGGGGCCTCGACCTACAATGAGCAGTTCTTC
cdr3_aa: CASSQGLAGASTYNEQFF
clone_size: many
v_call: TRBV4-1
j_call: TRBJ2-1
d_call: TRBD2

cdr3_nt: TGTGCCAGCAGCTTTGGGCCGCTCAGTGTCTTC
cdr3_aa: CASSFGPLSVF
clone_size: few
v_call: TRBV7-2
j_call: TRBJ1-2
d_call: -

cdr3_nt: TGTGCCAGCAGCTCGCTAGCGGGAGTGGACGAGCAGTACTTC
cdr3_aa: CASSSLAGVDEQYF
clone_size: -
v_call: TRBV7-6
j_call: TRBJ2-7
d_call: TRBD2

cdr3_nt: TGTGCCAGCAGTTCCAGGCGAGCGGGCGGGGAGCTGTTTTTT
cdr3_aa: CASSSRRAGGELFF
clone_size: many
v_call: TRBV6-5
j_call: TRBJ2-2
d_call: -

cdr3_nt: TGTGCCAGCTCAGAACTAGCGGGGGATTACAATGAGCAGTTCTTC
cdr3_aa: CASSELAGDYNEQFF
clone_size: few
v_call: TRBV18
j_call: TRBJ2-1
d_call: TRBD2

cdr3_nt: TGTGCCAGCAGTTTAAGGTCCTCAGATACGCAGTATTTT
cdr3_aa: CASSLRSSDTQYF
clone_size: few
v_call: TRBV12-3/TRBV12-4
j_call: TRBJ2-3
d_call: -

cdr3_nt: TGTGCCAGCAGCTGGAGGCGGCTAGCGGGGGTGGAGACCCAGTACTTC
cdr3_aa: CASSWRRLAGVETQYF
clone_size: many
v_call: TRBV5-4
j_call: TRBJ2-5
d_call: TRBD2

cdr3_nt: TGTGCCAGCAGTAGGTTTGTCAACACCGGGGAGCTGTTTTTT
cdr3_aa: CASSRFVNTGELFF
clone_size: -
v_call: TRBV6-5
j_call: TRBJ2-2
d_call: -

cdr3_nt: TGTGCCAGCAGCTTAGTTGAGCGGGCCTATTGGAATGGCTACACCTTC
cdr3_aa: CASSLVERAYWNGYTF
clone_size: few
v_call: TRBV7-8
j_call: TRBJ1-2
d_call: -

cdr3_nt: TGTGCCAGCAGCTTGCGGGGATCGGGGGTGGCCGGGGAGCTGTTTTTT
cdr3_aa: CASSLRGSGVAGELFF
clone_size: -
v_call: TRBV7-3
j_call: TRBJ2-2
d_call: -

cdr3_nt: TGTGCCAGCAGTCTCTCCCGACGCACAGATACGCAGTATTTT
cdr3_aa: CASSLSRRTDTQYF
clone_size: few
v_call: TRBV6-5
j_call: TRBJ2-3
d_call: -

cdr3_nt: TGTGCCACCAGCGCAGAACAGGGGATCGTCTTACATAGCAATCAGCCCCAGCATTTT
cdr3_aa: CATSAEQGIVLHSNQPQHF
clone_size: -
v_call: TRBV15
j_call: TRBJ1-5
d_call: TRBD1

cdr3_nt: TGTGCCGGAGGGTTAGCGGGGGTCACAGATACGCAGTATTTT
cdr3_aa: CAGGLAGVTDTQYF
clone_size: -
v_call: TRBV30
j_call: TRBJ2-3
d_call: TRBD2

cdr3_nt: TGTGCCAGCAGCGTAGATGCGCGGGGCACTGAAGCTTTCTTT
cdr3_aa: CASSVDARGTEAFF
clone_size: -
v_call: TRBV9
j_call: TRBJ1-1
d_call: -

cdr3_nt: TGTGCCAGCAGCTTAACGGGGGGCCTAGGAACCGGGGAGCTGTTTTTT
cdr3_aa: CASSLTGGLGTGELFF
clone_size: few
v_call: TRBV7-2
j_call: TRBJ2-2
d_call: -

cdr3_nt: TGTGCCAGCAGTTTAGTTGGGACCCCGGCGATATACGAGCAGTACTTC
cdr3_aa: CASSLVGTPAIYEQYF
clone_size: -
v_call: TRBV27
j_call: TRBJ2-7
d_call: -

cdr3_nt: TGCAGTGCTAGGACGGACTTTAATGAAAAACTGTTTTTT
cdr3_aa: CSARTDFNEKLFF
clone_size: -
v_call: TRBV20-1
j_call: TRBJ1-4
d_call: -

cdr3_nt: TGTGCCAGCTCACCTGGGACAGGTAGACAAGAGACCCAGTACTTC
cdr3_aa: CASSPGTGRQETQYF
clone_size: -
v_call: TRBV18
j_call: TRBJ2-5
d_call: TRBD1

cdr3_nt: TGTGCCACCTCGGGACAGCCTGGCGAGCAGTACTTC
cdr3_aa: CATSGQPGEQYF
clone_size: few
v_call: TRBV10-3
j_call: TRBJ2-7
d_call: TRBD1

cdr3_nt: TGTGCCAGCAGTTTTAGGGAATCCCCCGGAAACACCATATATTTT
cdr3_aa: CASSFRESPGNTIYF
clone_size: few
v_call: TRBV12-3/TRBV12-4
j_call: TRBJ1-3
d_call: -

cdr3_nt: TGTGCCACCAGCAAGGAGGCGGGATACAATGAGCAGTTCTTC
cdr3_aa: CATSKEAGYNEQFF
clone_size: few
v_call: TRBV15
j_call: TRBJ2-1
d_call: -

cdr3_nt: TGTGCCTGGAGTAATGCCCGGGTCACAGATACGCAGTATTTT
cdr3_aa: CAWSNARVTDTQYF
clone_size: few
v_call: TRBV30
j_call: TRBJ2-3
d_call: -

cdr3_nt: TGTGCCAGCAGCCTCCCGGAGAATGAGCAGTTCTTC
cdr3_aa: CASSLPENEQFF
clone_size: few
v_call: TRBV9
j_call: TRBJ2-1
d_call: -

cdr3_nt: TGTGCCAGCAGCACGACGACTCGCGGGGATTCCTACGAGCAGTACTTC
cdr3_aa: CASSTTTRGDSYEQYF
clone_size: -
v_call: TRBV6-6
j_call: TRBJ2-7
d_call: -

cdr3_nt: TGTGCCAGCACCCAGCGAACGGGAGGGCAGAGCCTGGTGGGCGAGCAGTACTTC
cdr3_aa: CASTQRTGGQSLVGEQYF
clone_size: -
v_call: TRBV12-3/TRBV12-4
j_call: TRBJ2-7
d_call: TRBD2

cdr3_nt: TGTGCCAGTAGGGGCAGGGCCTACGAGCAGTACTTC
cdr3_aa: CASRGRAYEQYF
clone_size: -
v_call: TRBV19
j_call: TRBJ2-7
d_call: -

cdr3_nt: TGTGCCAGCAGCTTTTTGAGCGGGGGGGCCGGATACAATGAGCAGTTCTTC
cdr3_aa: CASSFLSGGAGYNEQFF
clone_size: -
v_call: TRBV7-6
j_call: TRBJ2-1
d_call: TRBD2

cdr3_nt: TGTGCCAGCAGCGTAGTGCCGGATAGCTCCTACAATGAGCAGTTCTTC
cdr3_aa: CASSVVPDSSYNEQFF
clone_size: -
v_call: TRBV9
j_call: TRBJ2-1
d_call: -

cdr3_nt: TGTGCCAGCATTGGCCCCGGCAATGAGCAGTTCTTC
cdr3_aa: CASIGPGNEQFF
clone_size: -
v_call: TRBV6-5
j_call: TRBJ2-1
d_call: -

cdr3_nt: TGTGCCAGCTCGGGGGAAGGTGAGCAGTTCTTC
cdr3_aa: CASSGEGEQFF
clone_size: -
v_call: TRBV18
j_call: TRBJ2-1
d_call: -

cdr3_nt: TGTGCCAGCAGTTTATCGCAGGGTTGGACTGAAGCTTTCTTT
cdr3_aa: CASSLSQGWTEAFF
clone_size: -
v_call: TRBV27
j_call: TRBJ1-1
d_call: -

cdr3_nt: TGCGCCAGCAGCCCAGCGCCGGGGGCGGGGACAAGCACCGGGGAGCTGTTTTTT
cdr3_aa: CASSPAPGAGTSTGELFF
clone_size: -
v_call: TRBV4-3
j_call: TRBJ2-2
d_call: -

cdr3_nt: TGCGCCAGCAGCCAACGATCTGGCACAGATACGCAGTATTTT
cdr3_aa: CASSQRSGTDTQYF
clone_size: -
v_call: TRBV4-3
j_call: TRBJ2-3
d_call: -